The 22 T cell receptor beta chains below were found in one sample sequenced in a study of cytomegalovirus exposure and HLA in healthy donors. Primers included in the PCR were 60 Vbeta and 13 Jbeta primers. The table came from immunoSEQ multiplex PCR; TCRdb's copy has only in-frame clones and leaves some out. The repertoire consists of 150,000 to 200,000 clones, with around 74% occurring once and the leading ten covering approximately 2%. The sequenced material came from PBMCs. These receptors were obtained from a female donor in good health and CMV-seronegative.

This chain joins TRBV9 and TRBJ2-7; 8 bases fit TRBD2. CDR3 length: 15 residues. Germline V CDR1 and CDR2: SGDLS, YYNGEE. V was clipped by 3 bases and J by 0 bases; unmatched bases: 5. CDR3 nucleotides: TGTGCCAGCAGCGGGACTAGCCCAAGCTCCTACGAGCAGTACTTC. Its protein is CASSGTSPSSYEQYF.

The chain's CDR3 is CASSPRQGNSPLHF. CDR3 in DNA: TGTGCCAGCTCACCGCGACAGGGGAATTCACCCCTCCACTTT. The chain carries TRBV18 and TRBJ1-6, with 8 nucleotides matching TRBD1. Trimming took 3 bases from V and 7 from J; bases not matched to a gene: 2. The germline CDR1 and CDR2 sequences are KGHSH and LQKENI. This CDR3 has 14 amino acids. Complete variable domain (other parts from reference TRBV18 and TRBJ1-6): NAGVMQNPRHLVRRRGQEARLRCSPMKGHSHVYWYRQLPEEGLKFMVYLQKENIIDESGMPKERFSAEFPKEGPSILRIQQVVRGDSAAYFCASSPRQGNSPLHFGNGTRLTVT.

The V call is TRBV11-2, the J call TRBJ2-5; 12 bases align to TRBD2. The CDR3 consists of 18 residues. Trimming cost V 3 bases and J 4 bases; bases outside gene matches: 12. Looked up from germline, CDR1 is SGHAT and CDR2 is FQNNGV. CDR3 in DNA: TGTGCCAGCAGCTTTTCGGCTAGCGGGGGGGCCGCTTCAGAGACCCAGTACTTC. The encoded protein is CASSFSASGGAASETQYF. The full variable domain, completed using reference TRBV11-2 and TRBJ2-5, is EAGVAQSPRYKIIEKRQSVAFWCNPISGHATLYWYQQILGQGPKLLIQFQNNGVVDDSQLPKDRFSAERLKGVDSTLKIQPAKLEDSAVYLCASSFSASGGAASETQYFGPGTRLLVL.

The CDR3 nucleotides are TGTGCCAGTAGTCCCCGACAGTATAATTCACCCCTCCACTTT. This translates into CASSPRQYNSPLHF. J is TRBJ1-6 and V is TRBV19; D may be TRBD1 (5 bases). CDR1 LNHDA and CDR2 SQIVND come from the germline V gene (reference sequence). CDR3 length: 14 amino acids. V was trimmed by 5 bases and J by 4 bases, leaving 9 bases between them.

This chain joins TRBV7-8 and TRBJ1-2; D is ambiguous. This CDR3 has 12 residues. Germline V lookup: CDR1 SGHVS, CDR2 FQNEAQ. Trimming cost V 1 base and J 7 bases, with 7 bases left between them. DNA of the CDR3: TGTGCCAGCAGCTTAGATGGCATTGGCTACACCTTC. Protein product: CASSLDGIGYTF.

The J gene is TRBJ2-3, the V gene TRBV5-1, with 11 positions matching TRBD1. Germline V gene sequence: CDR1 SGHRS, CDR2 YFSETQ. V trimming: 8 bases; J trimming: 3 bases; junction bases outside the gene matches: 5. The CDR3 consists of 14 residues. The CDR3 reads CARGTGGFTDTQYF. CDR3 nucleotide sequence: TGCGCCAGGGGGACAGGGGGATTTACAGATACGCAGTATTTT.

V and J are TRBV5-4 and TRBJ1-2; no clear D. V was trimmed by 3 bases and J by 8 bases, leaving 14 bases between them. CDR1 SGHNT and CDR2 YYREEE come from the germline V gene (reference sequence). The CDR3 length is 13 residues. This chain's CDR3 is CASSYPGRWGYTF. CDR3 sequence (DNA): TGTGCCAGCAGCTATCCTGGGAGGTGGGGCTACACCTTC.

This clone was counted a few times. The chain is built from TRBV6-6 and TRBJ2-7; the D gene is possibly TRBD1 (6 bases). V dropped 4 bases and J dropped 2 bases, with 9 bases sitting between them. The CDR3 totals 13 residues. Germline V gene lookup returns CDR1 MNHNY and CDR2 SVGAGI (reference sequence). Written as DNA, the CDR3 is TGTGCCAGCAGTTCAGGGACAACCTACGAGCAGTACTTC. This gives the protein CASSSGTTYEQYF.

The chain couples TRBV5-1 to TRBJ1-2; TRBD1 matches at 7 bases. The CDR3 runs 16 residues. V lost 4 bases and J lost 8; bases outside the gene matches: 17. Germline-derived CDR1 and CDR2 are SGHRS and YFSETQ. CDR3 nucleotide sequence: TGCGCCAGCAGCCGTCGCCCCGCCGAGGGGGCCGAGGGCTACACCTTC. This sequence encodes CASSRRPAEGAEGYTF.

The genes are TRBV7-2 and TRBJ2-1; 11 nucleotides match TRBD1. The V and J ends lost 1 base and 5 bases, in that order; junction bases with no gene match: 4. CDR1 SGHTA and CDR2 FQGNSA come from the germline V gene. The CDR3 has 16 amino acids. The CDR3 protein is CASSLVGDRGNNEQFF. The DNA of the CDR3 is TGTGCCAGCAGCTTAGTGGGGGACAGGGGGAACAATGAGCAGTTCTTC.

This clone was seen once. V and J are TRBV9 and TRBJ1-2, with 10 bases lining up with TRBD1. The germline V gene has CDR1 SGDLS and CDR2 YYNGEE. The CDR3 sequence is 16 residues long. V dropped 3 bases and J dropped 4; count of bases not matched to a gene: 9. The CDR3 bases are TGTGCCAGCAGCGGACAGGGGGCTTCGGGGATCTATGGCTACACCTTC. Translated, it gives CASSGQGASGIYGYTF. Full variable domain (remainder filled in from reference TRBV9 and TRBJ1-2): DSGVTQTPKHLITATGQRVTLRCSPRSGDLSVYWYQQSLDQGLQFLIQYYNGEERAKGNILERFSAQQFPDLHSELNLSSLELGDSALYFCASSGQGASGIYGYTFGSGTRLTVV.

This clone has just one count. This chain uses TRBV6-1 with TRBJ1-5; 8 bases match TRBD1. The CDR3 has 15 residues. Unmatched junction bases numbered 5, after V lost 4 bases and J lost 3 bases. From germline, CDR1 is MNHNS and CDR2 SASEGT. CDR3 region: CASSVWTGLNQPQHF. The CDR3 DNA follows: TGTGCCAGCAGTGTTTGGACAGGGCTCAATCAGCCCCAGCATTTT.

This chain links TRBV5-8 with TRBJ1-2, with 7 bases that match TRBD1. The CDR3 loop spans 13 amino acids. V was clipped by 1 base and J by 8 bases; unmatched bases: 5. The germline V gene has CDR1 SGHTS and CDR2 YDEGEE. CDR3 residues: CASSLTGALGYTF. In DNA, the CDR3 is TGTGCCAGCAGCTTGACAGGGGCGCTAGGCTACACCTTC. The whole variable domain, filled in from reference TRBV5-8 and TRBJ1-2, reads EAGVTQSPTHLIKTRGQQATLRCSPISGHTSVYWYQQALGLGLQFLLWYDEGEERNRGNFPPRFSGRQFPNYSSELNVNALELEDSALYLCASSLTGALGYTFGSGTRLTVV.

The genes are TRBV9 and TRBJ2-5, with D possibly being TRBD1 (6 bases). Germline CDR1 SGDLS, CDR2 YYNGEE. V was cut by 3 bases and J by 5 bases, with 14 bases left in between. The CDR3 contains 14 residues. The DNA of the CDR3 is TGTGCCAGCAGCGCGCGTACAGGGCTGGAGACCCAGTACTTC. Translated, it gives CASSARTGLETQYF.

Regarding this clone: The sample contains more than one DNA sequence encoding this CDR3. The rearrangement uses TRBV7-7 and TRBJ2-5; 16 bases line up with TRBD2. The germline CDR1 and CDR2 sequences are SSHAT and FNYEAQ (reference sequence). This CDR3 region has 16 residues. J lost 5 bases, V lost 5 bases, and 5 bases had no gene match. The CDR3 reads CASSAGLAGGEETQYF. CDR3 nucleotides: TGTGCCAGCAGCGCGGGACTAGCGGGAGGGGAGGAGACCCAGTACTTC.

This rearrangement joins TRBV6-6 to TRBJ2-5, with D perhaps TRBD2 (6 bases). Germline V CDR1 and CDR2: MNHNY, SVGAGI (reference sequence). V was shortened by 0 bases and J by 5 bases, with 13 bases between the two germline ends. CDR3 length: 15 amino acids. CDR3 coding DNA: TGTGCCAGCAGTTACTCGGTACTAGCTGGGGAGACCCAGTACTTC. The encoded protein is CASSYSVLAGETQYF.

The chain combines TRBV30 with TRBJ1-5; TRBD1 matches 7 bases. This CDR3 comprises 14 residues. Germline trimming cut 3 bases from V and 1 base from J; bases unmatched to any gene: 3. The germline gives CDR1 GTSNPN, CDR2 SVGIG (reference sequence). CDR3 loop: CAWSGGQSNQPQHF. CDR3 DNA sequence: TGTGCCTGGAGCGGGGGACAGAGCAATCAGCCCCAGCATTTT.

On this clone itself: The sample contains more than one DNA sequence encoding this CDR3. CDR3 region: CASSSELPYYEQYF. The CDR3 DNA reads TGCGCCAGCAGTTCCGAACTACCGTACTACGAGCAGTACTTC. The rearrangement joins TRBV5-1 to TRBJ2-7; D ambiguous. V lost 5 bases and J 3 bases, leaving 15 bases between the germline ends. This CDR3 has 14 amino acids. The germline V gene encodes CDR1 SGHRS and CDR2 YFSETQ. Full variable domain (remainder filled in from reference TRBV5-1 and TRBJ2-7): KAGVTQTPRYLIKTRGQQVTLSCSPISGHRSVSWYQQTPGQGLQFLFEYFSETQRNKGNFPGRFSGRQFSNSRSEMNVSTLELGDSALYLCASSSELPYYEQYFGPGTRLTVT.

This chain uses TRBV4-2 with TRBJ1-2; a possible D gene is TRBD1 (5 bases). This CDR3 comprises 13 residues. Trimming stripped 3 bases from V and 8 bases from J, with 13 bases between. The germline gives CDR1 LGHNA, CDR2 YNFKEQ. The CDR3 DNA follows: TGTGCCAGCAGCCAGGGGGGGGAGAGGGGCTACACCTTC. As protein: CASSQGGERGYTF.

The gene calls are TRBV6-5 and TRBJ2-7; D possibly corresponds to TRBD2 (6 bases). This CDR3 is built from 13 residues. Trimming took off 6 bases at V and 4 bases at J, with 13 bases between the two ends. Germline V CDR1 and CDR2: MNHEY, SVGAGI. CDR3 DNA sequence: TGTGCCAGCAGGACCCCGGGAGCATACGAGCAGTACTTC. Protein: CASRTPGAYEQYF.

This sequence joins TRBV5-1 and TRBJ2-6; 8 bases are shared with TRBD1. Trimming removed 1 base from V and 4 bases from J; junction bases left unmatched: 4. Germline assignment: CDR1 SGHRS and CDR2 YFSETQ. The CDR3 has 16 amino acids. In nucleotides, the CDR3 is TGCGCCAGCAGCTTGCAGGGGGCAGGGGGGGCCAACGTCCTGACTTTC. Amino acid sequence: CASSLQGAGGANVLTF.

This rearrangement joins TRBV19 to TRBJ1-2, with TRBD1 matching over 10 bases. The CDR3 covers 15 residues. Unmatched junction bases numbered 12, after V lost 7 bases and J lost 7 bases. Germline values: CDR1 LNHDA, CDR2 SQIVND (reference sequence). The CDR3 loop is CASILQGTGATGYTF. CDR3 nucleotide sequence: TGTGCCAGTATCCTCCAAGGGACAGGGGCTACTGGCTACACCTTC.